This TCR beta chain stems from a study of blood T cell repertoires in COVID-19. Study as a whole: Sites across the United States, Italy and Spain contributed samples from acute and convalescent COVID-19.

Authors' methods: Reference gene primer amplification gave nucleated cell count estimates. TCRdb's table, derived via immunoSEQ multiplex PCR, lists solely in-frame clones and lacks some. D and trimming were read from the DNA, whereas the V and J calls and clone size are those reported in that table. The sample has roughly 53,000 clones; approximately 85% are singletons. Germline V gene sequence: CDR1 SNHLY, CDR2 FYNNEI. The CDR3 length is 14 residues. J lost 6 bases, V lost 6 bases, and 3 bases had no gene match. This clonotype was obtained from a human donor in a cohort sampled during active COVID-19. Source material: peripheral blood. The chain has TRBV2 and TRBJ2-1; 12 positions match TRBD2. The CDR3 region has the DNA TGTGCCAGCAGCGGACTAGCGGGAACCAATGAGCAGTTCTTC. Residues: CASSGLAGTNEQFF.